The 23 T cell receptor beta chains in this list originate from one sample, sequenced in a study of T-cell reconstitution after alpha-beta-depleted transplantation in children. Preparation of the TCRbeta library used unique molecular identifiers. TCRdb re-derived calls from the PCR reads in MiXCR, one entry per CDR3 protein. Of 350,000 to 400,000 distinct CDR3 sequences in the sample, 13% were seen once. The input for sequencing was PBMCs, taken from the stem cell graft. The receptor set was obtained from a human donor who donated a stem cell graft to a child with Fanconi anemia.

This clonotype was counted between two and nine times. CDR3 in DNA: TGTGCCAGCAGCCAAGGGGATCAAAACATTCAGTACTTC. This codes for CASSQGDQNIQYF. The chain is built from TRBV3-1 and TRBJ2-4; D remains ambiguous. CDR3 length equals 13 residues. CDR1 and CDR2 (germline): LGHDT, YNNKEL (reference sequence). V was pared by 1 base and J by 5 bases, with 6 bases between. The whole variable domain, filled in from reference TRBV3-1 and TRBJ2-4, reads DTAVSQTPKYLVTQMGNDKSIKCEQNLGHDTMYWYKQDSKKFLKIMFSYNNKELIINETVPNRFSPKSPDKAHLNLHINSLELGDSAVYFCASSQGDQNIQYFGAGTRLSVL.

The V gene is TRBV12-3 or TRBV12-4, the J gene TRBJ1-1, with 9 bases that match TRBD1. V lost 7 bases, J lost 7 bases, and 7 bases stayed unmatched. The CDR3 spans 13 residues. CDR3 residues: CASNKGQGNEAFF. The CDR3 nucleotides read TGTGCCAGCAATAAAGGACAGGGGAATGAAGCTTTCTTT.

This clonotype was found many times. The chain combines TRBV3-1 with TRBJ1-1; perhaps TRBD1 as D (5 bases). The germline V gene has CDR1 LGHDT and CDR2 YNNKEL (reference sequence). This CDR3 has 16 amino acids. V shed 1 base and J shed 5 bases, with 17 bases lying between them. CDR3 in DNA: TGTGCCAGCAGCCAAGCCTTCAGGGAAGGACGGACTGAAGCTTTCTTT. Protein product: CASSQAFREGRTEAFF.

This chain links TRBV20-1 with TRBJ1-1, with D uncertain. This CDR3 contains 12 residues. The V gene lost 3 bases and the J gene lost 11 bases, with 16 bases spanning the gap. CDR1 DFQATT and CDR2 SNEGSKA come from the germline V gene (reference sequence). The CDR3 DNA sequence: TGCAGTGCTAGTGGCACAACAAGGCTTGCTTTCTTT. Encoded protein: CSASGTTRLAFF.

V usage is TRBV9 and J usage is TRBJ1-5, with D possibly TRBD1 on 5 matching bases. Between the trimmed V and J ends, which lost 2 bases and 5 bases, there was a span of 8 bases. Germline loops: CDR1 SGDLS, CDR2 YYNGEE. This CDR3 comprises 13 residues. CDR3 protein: CASSVRGDQPQHF. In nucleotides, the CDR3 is TGTGCCAGCAGCGTGCGGGGGGATCAGCCCCAGCATTTT.

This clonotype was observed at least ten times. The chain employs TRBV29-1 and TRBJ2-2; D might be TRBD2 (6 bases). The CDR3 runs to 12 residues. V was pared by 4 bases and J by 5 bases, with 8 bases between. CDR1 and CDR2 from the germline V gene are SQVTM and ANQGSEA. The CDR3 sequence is CSVGRETGELFF. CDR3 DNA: TGCAGCGTTGGGAGGGAGACCGGGGAGCTGTTTTTT.

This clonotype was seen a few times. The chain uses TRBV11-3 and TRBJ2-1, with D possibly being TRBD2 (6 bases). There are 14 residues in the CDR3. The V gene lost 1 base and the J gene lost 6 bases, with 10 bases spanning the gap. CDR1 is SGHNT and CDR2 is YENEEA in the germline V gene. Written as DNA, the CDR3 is TGTGCCAGCAGCTTAGGAGGAGGGGTCAATGAGCAGTTCTTC. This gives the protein CASSLGGGVNEQFF.

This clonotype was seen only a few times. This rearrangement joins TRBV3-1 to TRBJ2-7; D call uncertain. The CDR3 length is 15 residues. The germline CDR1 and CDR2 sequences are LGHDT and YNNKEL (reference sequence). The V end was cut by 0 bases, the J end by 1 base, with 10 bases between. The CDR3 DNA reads TGTGCCAGCAGCCAAGAGCTCCATTCATCCTACGAGCAGTACTTC. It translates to CASSQELHSSYEQYF.

The CDR3 spells CSARDPGRGEVGYTF. Here the CDR3 DNA reads TGCAGTGCTAGAGATCCAGGTCGGGGGGAGGTTGGCTACACCTTC. The V and J genes are TRBV20-1 and TRBJ1-2; D is possibly TRBD1 (5 bases). Per the germline V gene, CDR1 is DFQATT and CDR2 is SNEGSKA (reference sequence). CDR3 length: 15 residues. Trimming removed 0 bases at V and 7 bases at J, with 18 bases between.

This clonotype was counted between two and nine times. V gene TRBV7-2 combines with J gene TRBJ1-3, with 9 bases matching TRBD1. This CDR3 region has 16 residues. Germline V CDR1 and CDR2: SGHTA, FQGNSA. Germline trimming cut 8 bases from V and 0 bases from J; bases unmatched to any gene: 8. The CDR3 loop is CASGTGTPSSGNTIYF. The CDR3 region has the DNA TGTGCCAGCGGGACAGGGACCCCATCCTCTGGAAACACCATATATTTT.

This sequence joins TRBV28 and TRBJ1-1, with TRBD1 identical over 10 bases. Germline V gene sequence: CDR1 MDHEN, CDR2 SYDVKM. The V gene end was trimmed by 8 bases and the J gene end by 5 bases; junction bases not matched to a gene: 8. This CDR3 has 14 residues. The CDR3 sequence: CASRDRGDGTEAFF. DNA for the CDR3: TGTGCCAGCCGGGACAGGGGAGATGGGACTGAAGCTTTCTTT.

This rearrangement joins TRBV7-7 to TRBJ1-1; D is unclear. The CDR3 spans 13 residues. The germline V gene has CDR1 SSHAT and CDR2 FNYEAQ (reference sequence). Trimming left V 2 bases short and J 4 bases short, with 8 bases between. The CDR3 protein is CASSLRVGTEAFF. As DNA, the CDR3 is TGTGCCAGCAGCTTAAGAGTGGGCACTGAAGCTTTCTTT.

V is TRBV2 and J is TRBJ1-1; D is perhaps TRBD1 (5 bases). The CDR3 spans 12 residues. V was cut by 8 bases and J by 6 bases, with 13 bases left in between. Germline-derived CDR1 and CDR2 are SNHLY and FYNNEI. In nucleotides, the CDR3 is TGTGCCAGCCTCGGGGGGTTGTCTGAAGCTTTCTTT. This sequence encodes CASLGGLSEAFF.

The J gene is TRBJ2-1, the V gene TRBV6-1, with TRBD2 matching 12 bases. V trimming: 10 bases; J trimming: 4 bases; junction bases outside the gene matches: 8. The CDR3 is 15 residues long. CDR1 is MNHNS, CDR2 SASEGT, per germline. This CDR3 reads CATHRGTSGYNEQFF. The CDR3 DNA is TGTGCCACCCATCGGGGGACTAGCGGGTACAATGAGCAGTTCTTC.

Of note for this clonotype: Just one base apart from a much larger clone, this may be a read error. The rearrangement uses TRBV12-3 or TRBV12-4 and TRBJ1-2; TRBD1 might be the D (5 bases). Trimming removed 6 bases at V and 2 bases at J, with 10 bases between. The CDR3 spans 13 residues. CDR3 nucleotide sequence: TGTGCCAGCAGGCCGACAGAGAACTATGGCTACACCTTC. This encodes CASRPTENYGYTF.

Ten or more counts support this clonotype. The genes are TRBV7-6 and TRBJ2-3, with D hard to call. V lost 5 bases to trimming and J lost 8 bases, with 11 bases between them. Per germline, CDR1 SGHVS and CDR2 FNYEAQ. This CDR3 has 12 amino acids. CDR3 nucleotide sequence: TGTGCCAGCAGCCCCGGGCTGGGTACGCAGTATTTT. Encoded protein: CASSPGLGTQYF.

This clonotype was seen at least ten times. The CDR3 sequence is CSVEDRLDRGNYGYTF. CDR3 nucleotides: TGCAGCGTTGAAGATCGACTGGACAGGGGTAACTATGGCTACACCTTC. The rearrangement joins TRBV29-1 to TRBJ1-2; 9 nucleotides line up with TRBD1. From germline, CDR1 is SQVTM and CDR2 ANQGSEA. The V and J ends lost 0 bases and 1 base, in that order; junction bases with no gene match: 6. The CDR3 spans 16 residues.

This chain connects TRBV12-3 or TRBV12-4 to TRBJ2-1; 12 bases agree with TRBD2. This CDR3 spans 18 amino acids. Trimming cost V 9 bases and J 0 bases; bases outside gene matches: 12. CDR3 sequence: CASVRASGGGSSYNEQFF. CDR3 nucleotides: TGTGCCAGTGTGAGGGCTAGCGGGGGGGGCAGCTCCTACAATGAGCAGTTCTTC.

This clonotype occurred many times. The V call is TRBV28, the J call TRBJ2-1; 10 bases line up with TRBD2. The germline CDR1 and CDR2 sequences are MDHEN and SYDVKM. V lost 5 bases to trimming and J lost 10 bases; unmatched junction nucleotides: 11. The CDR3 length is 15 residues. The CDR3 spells CASSTSGGAGGEQFF. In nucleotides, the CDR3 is TGTGCCAGCAGTACAAGCGGGGGGGCCGGGGGAGAGCAGTTCTTC.

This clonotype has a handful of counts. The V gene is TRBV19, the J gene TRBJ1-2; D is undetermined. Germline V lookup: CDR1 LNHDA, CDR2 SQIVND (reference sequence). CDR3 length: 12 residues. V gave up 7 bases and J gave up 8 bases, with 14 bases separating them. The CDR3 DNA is TGTGCCAGTACCACCTCTGAAGGGGGCTACACCTTC. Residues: CASTTSEGGYTF.

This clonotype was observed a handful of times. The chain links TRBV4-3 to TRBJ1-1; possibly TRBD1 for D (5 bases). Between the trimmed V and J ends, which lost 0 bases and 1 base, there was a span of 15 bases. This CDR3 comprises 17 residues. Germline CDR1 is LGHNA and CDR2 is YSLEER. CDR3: CASSQEGRAGTNTEAFF. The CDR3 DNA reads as TGCGCCAGCAGCCAAGAAGGACGCGCAGGGACGAACACTGAAGCTTTCTTT.

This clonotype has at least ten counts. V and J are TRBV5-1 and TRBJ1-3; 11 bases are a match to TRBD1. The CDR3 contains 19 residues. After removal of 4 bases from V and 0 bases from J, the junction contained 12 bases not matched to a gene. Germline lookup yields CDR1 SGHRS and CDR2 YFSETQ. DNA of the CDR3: TGCGCCAGCAGCACCCCTCCCGGGACAGGGGGTAACTCTGGAAACACCATATATTTT. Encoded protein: CASSTPPGTGGNSGNTIYF.

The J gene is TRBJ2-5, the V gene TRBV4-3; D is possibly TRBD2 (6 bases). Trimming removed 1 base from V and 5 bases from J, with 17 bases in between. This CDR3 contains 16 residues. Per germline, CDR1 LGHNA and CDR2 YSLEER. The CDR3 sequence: CASSQGGGILGETQYF. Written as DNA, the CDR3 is TGCGCCAGCAGCCAAGGGGGAGGCATCTTAGGGGAGACCCAGTACTTC.